Listed here are 20 T cell receptor beta chains from one sample, sequenced in a study of blood T cell repertoires in COVID-19. The assay was immunoSEQ multiplex PCR, and TCRdb's table has in-frame clones only and misses some. The sample shows under 150,000 clones, roughly 81% of them seen only once. Sequences were obtained from peripheral blood. The receptors stem from a human donor in a cohort sampled during active COVID-19.

CDR3 DNA: TGTGCCAGCGGGGGTCGACAGGGCGGTTCACCCCTCCACTTT. Its protein product is CASGGRQGGSPLHF. V and J are TRBV21-1 and TRBJ1-6; the table's D call of TRBD1 was not tested on the DNA. TRBV21-1 is termed a pseudogene. CDR3 length: 14 amino acids.

The chain has TRBV15 and TRBJ2-1; D is possibly TRBD1 (5 bases). Trimming pared 2 bases from V and 0 bases from J, leaving 17 bases between. Germline V gives CDR1 LNHNV, CDR2 YYDKDF (reference sequence). CDR3 length: 18 residues. CDR3 nucleotides: TGTGCCACCAGCAGAAGGGCAGGGTATCCGAGCTCCTACAATGAGCAGTTCTTC. This codes for CATSRRAGYPSSYNEQFF.

This clone was counted only a few times. This sequence joins TRBV6-6 and TRBJ2-5; 9 bases line up with TRBD2. This CDR3 contains 16 residues. Germline V gives CDR1 MNHNY, CDR2 SVGAGI (reference sequence). Trimming took 5 bases from V and 1 from J; bases not matched to a gene: 8. The CDR3 protein is CASSIAGVGSQETQYF. The CDR3 DNA reads as TGTGCCAGCAGTATAGCGGGGGTAGGGAGCCAAGAGACCCAGTACTTC.

This chain links TRBV19 with TRBJ2-2; D perhaps matches TRBD1 (6 bases). Germline-derived CDR1 and CDR2 are LNHDA and SQIVND (reference sequence). This CDR3 region has 14 residues. V was clipped by 6 bases and J by 0 bases, with 8 bases between them. The chain's CDR3 is CASRGTTNTGELFF. In nucleotides, the CDR3 is TGTGCCAGTAGAGGGACAACGAACACCGGGGAGCTGTTTTTT. Drawing the rest from reference TRBV19 and TRBJ2-2, the complete variable domain is DGGITQSPKYLFRKEGQNVTLSCEQNLNHDAMYWYRQDPGQGLRLIYYSQIVNDFQKGDIAEGYSVSREKKESFPLTVTSAQKNPTAFYLCASRGTTNTGELFFGEGSRLTVL.

This clone was detected ten times or more. V gene TRBV3-1 (or the pseudogene TRBV3-2) combines with J gene TRBJ1-3; 8 bases fit TRBD1. Germline V gene sequence: CDR1 LGHDT, CDR2 YNNKEL (reference sequence). The trim removed 1 base at V and 2 bases at J, leaving 1 base unmatched. The CDR3 length is 15 residues. The CDR3 reads CASSQAQGAGNTIYF. The CDR3 DNA is TGTGCCAGCAGCCAAGCACAGGGGGCTGGAAACACCATATATTTT.

V and J are TRBV2 and TRBJ1-1; D is undetermined. This CDR3 comprises 15 residues. Germline V gene sequence: CDR1 SNHLY, CDR2 FYNNEI. Trimming took 6 bases from V and 1 from J, leaving 15 bases between them. The CDR3 sequence: CASRKGREGNTEAFF. DNA for the CDR3: TGTGCCAGCAGGAAAGGGCGGGAGGGGAACACTGAAGCTTTCTTT.

The CDR3 DNA reads TGCAGTGCTAGTAGAGGGGACAGTCTTCGGGAGCAGTACTTC. Amino acid sequence: CSASRGDSLREQYF. The J gene is TRBJ2-7, the V gene TRBV20-1; 7 positions agree with TRBD1. Germline values: CDR1 DFQATT, CDR2 SNEGSKA (reference sequence). The V gene end was trimmed by 3 bases and the J gene end by 7 bases; junction bases not matched to a gene: 12. This CDR3 spans 14 amino acids.

This rearrangement joins TRBV19 to TRBJ1-2; TRBD1 agrees at 7 bases. The V and J ends lost 2 bases and 6 bases, in that order; junction bases with no gene match: 9. Per the germline V gene, CDR1 is LNHDA and CDR2 is SQIVND (reference sequence). CDR3 length equals 15 residues. CDR3 in DNA: TGTGCCAGTAGTATACAGGGGGAAAGGGCGGATGGCTACACCTTC. Translation: CASSIQGERADGYTF.

This clone was detected ten times or more. The rearrangement uses TRBV6-1 and TRBJ2-7; 11 bases map to TRBD2. This CDR3 comprises 18 residues. Trimming cost V 4 bases and J 0 bases; bases outside gene matches: 11. Germline V gene lookup returns CDR1 MNHNS and CDR2 SASEGT. CDR3 amino acids: CASSAAETSGVLSYEQYF. CDR3 coding DNA: TGTGCCAGCAGTGCCGCCGAGACTAGCGGGGTTCTCTCCTACGAGCAGTACTTC.

The chain links TRBV2 to TRBJ2-7; TRBD1 aligns across 9 bases. CDR1 is SNHLY and CDR2 is FYNNEI in the germline V gene. The CDR3 loop spans 13 amino acids. The junction had 8 bases not matched to a gene; V was cut back by 9 bases and J by 5 bases. CDR3 DNA sequence: TGTGCCAGTCTCTGGGGACAGGGCGACGAGCAGTACTTC. Protein sequence: CASLWGQGDEQYF.

DNA for the CDR3: TGCGCCAGCAGCAGGACTACAGGGACCCAGTACTTC. Protein: CASSRTTGTQYF. J is TRBJ2-5 and V is TRBV5-1; TRBD2 might be the D (6 bases). V lost 4 bases and J lost 7, with 11 bases in between. The CDR3 covers 12 residues. Germline V lookup: CDR1 SGHRS, CDR2 YFSETQ.

The chain has TRBV3-1 (or the pseudogene TRBV3-2) and TRBJ2-1; D may be TRBD2 (5 bases). The V gene lost 6 bases and the J gene lost 5 bases, with 8 bases spanning the gap. CDR1 and CDR2 from the germline V gene are LGHDT and YNNKEL (reference sequence). The CDR3 is 12 amino acids. For the CDR3, the DNA is TGTGCCAGCAGTCGAGGGCACAATGAGCAGTTCTTC. Translated: CASSRGHNEQFF.

The CDR3 reads CASSERTSGTGELFF. The DNA for the CDR3 is TGTGCCAGCAGCGAGCGGACGTCGGGCACCGGGGAGCTGTTTTTT. V usage is TRBV7-3 and J usage is TRBJ2-2; TRBD2 might be the D (5 bases). Trimming removed 5 bases at V and 4 bases at J, with 14 bases between. The germline gives CDR1 SGHTA, CDR2 FQGTGA. This CDR3 comprises 15 residues.

This clone was found a few times. V is TRBV9 and J is TRBJ2-1; possibly TRBD2 for D (6 bases). The CDR3 sequence is 14 residues long. Germline V gene sequence: CDR1 SGDLS, CDR2 YYNGEE. Trimming stripped 0 bases from V and 6 bases from J, with 10 bases between. The CDR3 nucleotides are TGTGCCAGCAGCGTAGAATCTAGCGTCAATGAGCAGTTCTTC. The encoded protein is CASSVESSVNEQFF.

The chain combines TRBV10-3 with TRBJ2-4; D is unresolved. V lost 0 bases to trimming and J lost 0 bases, with 9 bases between them. This CDR3 spans 16 amino acids. Germline CDR1 and CDR2: ENHRY and SYGVKD. The CDR3 here is CAISESGTLAKNIQYF. CDR3 DNA: TGTGCCATCAGTGAGTCGGGCACTTTAGCCAAAAACATTCAGTACTTC.

The chain has TRBV6-1 and TRBJ2-3; perhaps TRBD1 as D (6 bases). Germline V CDR1 and CDR2: MNHNS, SASEGT. V lost 4 bases and J 2 bases, leaving 16 bases between the germline ends. This CDR3 spans 16 amino acids. In DNA, the CDR3 is TGTGCCAGCAGTGGCCTAGCAGGGACAAACACAGATACGCAGTATTTT. The encoded protein is CASSGLAGTNTDTQYF.

J is TRBJ2-7 and V is TRBV10-3, with TRBD1 matching over 8 bases. V shed 6 bases and J 5 bases; nucleotides not matched to a gene: 0. The CDR3 loop spans 11 amino acids. The germline V gene has CDR1 ENHRY and CDR2 SYGVKD. The CDR3 sequence is CAIRTGDEQYF. CDR3 nucleotide sequence: TGTGCCATCAGGACAGGGGACGAGCAGTACTTC.

This clone appeared a single time. The DNA of the CDR3 is TGTGCCAGCAGCCAAGGTTATTCGAGGACTAGTAACACCGGGGAGCTGTTTTTT. This sequence encodes CASSQGYSRTSNTGELFF. The V gene is TRBV3-1 (or the pseudogene TRBV3-2), the J gene TRBJ2-2; TRBD2 matches 7 bases. Looked up from germline, CDR1 is LGHDT and CDR2 is YNNKEL (reference sequence). CDR3 length: 18 amino acids. V was clipped by 1 base and J by 2 bases; unmatched bases: 10.

This CDR3 is CASSEAGTGELFF. For the CDR3, the DNA is TGCGCCAGCAGCGAGGCGGGCACCGGGGAGCTGTTTTTT. The J gene is TRBJ2-2, the V gene TRBV10-2, with D perhaps matching TRBD2 (5 bases). The V and J ends lost 6 bases and 4 bases respectively, with 9 bases between them. CDR3 length: 13 residues. Germline V gene sequence: CDR1 WSHSY, CDR2 SAAADI.

The chain employs TRBV30 and TRBJ1-2; D ambiguous. The length of the CDR3 is 14 residues. Trimming cost V 0 bases and J 6 bases, with 14 bases left between them. Germline V CDR1 and CDR2: GTSNPN, SVGIG (reference sequence). The CDR3 nucleotides are TGTGCCTGGAGTGTCCGACTTAGGATGGATGGCTACACCTTC. It encodes CAWSVRLRMDGYTF.